This T cell receptor beta chain came from a study of OX40 agonist ivuxolimab in advanced cancers. Study-level background: Having had anti-PD-1, anti-PD-L1 or anti-CTLA-4 therapy before was allowed, and over 35% had some.

In regard to this clone: Its cognate antigen is unknown.

Study-wide results and caveats: CD8+ T cells showed, on average, more clonal expansion than CD4+ cells.

The data were produced by immunoSEQ multiplex PCR, yet TCRdb's version contains in-frame clones alone and is incomplete. In the table there are fewer than 6,000 clones, 85% to 90% of which are singletons. Deletions cut 3 bases from V and 5 bases from J, with 11 bases between. This CDR3 has 13 amino acids. Germline V CDR1 and CDR2: MNHEY, SMNVEV (reference sequence). This receptor was obtained from an adult with an advanced solid tumor such as melanoma, head and neck, liver or kidney cancer. This chain joins TRBV27 and TRBJ2-7; no clear D. Sample: CD4+ or CD8+ T cells sorted from blood, taken in a trial of the OX40 agonist ivuxolimab. CDR3 region: CASSFGSAHEQYF. The DNA for the CDR3 is TGTGCCAGCAGTTTCGGCTCTGCCCACGAGCAGTACTTC.